This entry concerns a single T cell receptor (beta chain). Its antigen is unidentified. The record originates from a study of T cell responses to AZD1222 COVID-19 vaccine. As for the study in general: Recipients boosted at about 4 weeks or about 12 weeks are pooled.

Germline CDR1 is MDHEN and CDR2 is SYDVKM. The CDR3 consists of 16 residues. Trimming took 4 bases from V and 0 from J, leaving 15 bases between them. Using immunoSEQ multiplex PCR, the repertoire was profiled, and TCRdb retains in-frame clones only, with some absent. Among approximately 130,000 clones, roughly 89% were seen once, and the ten largest hold 5.4%. Whole-study results and caveats: Within unmutated variant regions lay the reported targets of nearly half of spike-specific TCRs. Only after the peak T cell response were repertoires sampled.

The J gene is TRBJ1-1, the V gene TRBV28, with D perhaps matching TRBD1 (5 bases). The source material was peripheral blood, sampled on day 0 of AZD1222 vaccination. The source of this sequence is an adult in good health. Written as DNA, the CDR3 is TGTGCCAGCAGTTCCGGGGAAAGGGGCTTGAACACTGAAGCTTTCTTT. This gives the protein CASSSGERGLNTEAFF.